These 29 T cell receptor beta chains share one sample of origin, sequenced in a study of beta chain features in type 1 diabetes. Study observations and caveats: The study found moderately but significantly shorter TCRB CDR3s in all four CD4+ subsets of Type 1 diabetes patients.

The sequenced template was cDNA made from the entire isolated RNA. TCRdb's table, derived via immunoSEQ multiplex PCR, lists solely in-frame clones and lacks some. The sample carries more than 550,000 clones, over 12% recorded once. These receptors have no identified antigens. The specimen sequenced was naive CD4+ T cells from blood. The receptors here all came from a man younger than 30 with type 1 diabetes.

The chain recombines TRBV18 with TRBJ2-5; TRBD2 agrees at 11 bases. CDR3 size: 19 residues. Germline V lookup: CDR1 KGHSH, CDR2 LQKENI. V trimming: 2 bases; J trimming: 2 bases; junction bases outside the gene matches: 13. This chain's CDR3 is CASSPLMRGLAGMQETQYF. The CDR3 DNA reads as TGTGCCAGCTCACCATTGATGAGAGGACTAGCGGGTATGCAAGAGACCCAGTACTTC.

The chain employs TRBV21-1 and TRBJ2-2; no DNA check was done on the table's D call, TRBD1. TRBV21-1 is assigned pseudogene status. This CDR3 has 16 amino acids. CDR3 residues: CASSKAQDANTGELFF. The DNA for the CDR3 is TGTGCCAGCAGCAAAGCACAGGACGCGAACACCGGGGAGCTGTTTTTT.

This clone was seen more than once but under ten times. V and J are TRBV7-9 and TRBJ2-3, with 8 bases lining up with TRBD2. Germline V CDR1 and CDR2: SEHNR, FQNEAQ (reference sequence). V dropped 3 bases and J dropped 2; count of bases not matched to a gene: 1. The CDR3 has 14 residues. CDR3 bases: TGTGCCAGCAGCTTGACTAGCGCCACAGATACGCAGTATTTT. Protein product: CASSLTSATDTQYF.

This clone was seen a few times. The chain couples TRBV5-1 to TRBJ2-7, with 9 nucleotides matching TRBD1. The CDR3 length is 15 residues. The ends lost 3 bases at V and 5 bases at J; junction bases unmatched: 9. CDR1 SGHRS and CDR2 YFSETQ come from the germline V gene. CDR3 nucleotides: TGCGCCAGCAGCTCCCTGGACAGGGGCTCGAACGAGCAGTACTTC. Its translation: CASSSLDRGSNEQYF. Variable domain in full (rest from reference TRBV5-1 and TRBJ2-7): KAGVTQTPRYLIKTRGQQVTLSCSPISGHRSVSWYQQTPGQGLQFLFEYFSETQRNKGNFPGRFSGRQFSNSRSEMNVSTLELGDSALYLCASSSLDRGSNEQYFGPGTRLTVT.

This clone came up a few times. V and J are TRBV28 and TRBJ2-4; perhaps TRBD1 as D (5 bases). Germline CDR1 reads MDHEN; CDR2 reads SYDVKM. V was shortened by 7 bases and J by 6 bases, with 19 bases between the two germline ends. CDR3 length equals 15 residues. In DNA form, the CDR3 reads TGTGCCAGCATATCTGTCCTAAAAAGGGGAAACATTCAGTACTTC. Protein: CASISVLKRGNIQYF.

The table lists this clone with a few counts. This chain uses TRBV29-1 with TRBJ1-1; the D gene is possibly TRBD1 (6 bases). Per germline, CDR1 SQVTM and CDR2 ANQGSEA. The germline V and J ends were trimmed by 7 bases and 3 bases, with 15 bases remaining between them. The CDR3 is 13 amino acids. The CDR3 protein is CSASGARDTEAFF. The CDR3 DNA sequence: TGCAGCGCCTCGGGGGCGAGAGACACTGAAGCTTTCTTT.

The chain joins TRBV27 to TRBJ2-3; D gene uncertain. This CDR3 region has 12 residues. Germline loops: CDR1 MNHEY, CDR2 SMNVEV (reference sequence). V was trimmed by 2 bases and J by 6 bases, leaving 6 bases between them. The CDR3 DNA is TGTGCCAGCAGTTTAACCCACGATACGCAGTATTTT. Translation gives CASSLTHDTQYF.

V usage is TRBV2 and J usage is TRBJ2-3, with D possibly TRBD2 on 6 matching bases. CDR1 is SNHLY and CDR2 is FYNNEI in the germline V gene. The V and J ends lost 6 bases and 4 bases respectively, with 8 bases between them. This CDR3 contains 12 residues. Here the CDR3 DNA reads TGTGCCAGCAGAACTAGCTCAGATACGCAGTATTTT. Translating gives CASRTSSDTQYF.

The chain carries TRBV10-3 and TRBJ2-3; weak D call: TRBD1 (6 bases). The CDR3 length is 16 residues. Germline CDR1 reads ENHRY; CDR2 reads SYGVKD. The V end was cut by 11 bases, the J end by 2 bases, with 23 bases between. This chain's CDR3 is CASSNGRGRPTDTQYF. As DNA, the CDR3 is TGTGCCTCCTCCAATGGCAGGGGCAGACCCACAGATACGCAGTATTTT.

The chain employs TRBV30 and TRBJ1-5, with TRBD1 identical over 10 bases. Germline assignment: CDR1 GTSNPN and CDR2 SVGIG (reference sequence). The CDR3 is 16 residues long. After removal of 0 bases from V and 2 bases from J, the junction contained 4 bases not matched to a gene. CDR3 residues: CAWSVRTGGGNQPQHF. CDR3 nucleotides: TGTGCCTGGAGTGTTAGGACAGGGGGGGGCAATCAGCCCCAGCATTTT.

Notes on this clone: Other DNA sequences of this sample code for an identical CDR3. The chain carries TRBV9 and TRBJ2-7, with a tentative D call TRBD1 (6 bases). The CDR3 spans 14 residues. Trimming pared 0 bases from V and 2 bases from J, leaving 9 bases between. Looked up from germline, CDR1 is SGDLS and CDR2 is YYNGEE. CDR3 DNA: TGTGCCAGCAGCGTAGCTACAGGGCCCTACGAGCAGTACTTC. It encodes CASSVATGPYEQYF.

The sample holds a few counts of this clone. This chain connects TRBV7-9 to TRBJ2-6; D is ambiguous. V was trimmed by 11 bases and J by 2 bases, leaving 10 bases between them. The germline gives CDR1 SEHNR, CDR2 FQNEAQ (reference sequence). This CDR3 has 13 residues. The CDR3 protein is CAVLRTGANVLTF. The CDR3 DNA sequence: TGTGCCGTTCTGAGGACTGGGGCCAACGTCCTGACTTTC.

This clone was observed a handful of times. J is TRBJ2-1 and V is TRBV30; D not certain. CDR1 and CDR2 from the germline V gene are GTSNPN and SVGIG (reference sequence). The V and J ends lost 0 bases and 5 bases respectively, with 8 bases between them. The CDR3 length is 13 residues. In DNA form, the CDR3 reads TGTGCCTGGAGTGTACACGGCAACAATGAGCAGTTCTTC. Translated, it gives CAWSVHGNNEQFF.

This rearrangement joins TRBV29-1 to TRBJ1-2; 9 positions match TRBD1. The CDR3 length is 17 residues. V was clipped by 0 bases and J by 8 bases; unmatched bases: 16. In germline, CDR1 is SQVTM, CDR2 ANQGSEA. The CDR3 region is CSVEDRAWGGQGRGYTF. The CDR3 DNA is TGCAGCGTTGAAGATCGTGCTTGGGGAGGACAGGGGAGAGGCTACACCTTC.

As concerns this clone: At one end, the junction sequence differs from germline, possibly due to a read error. V usage is TRBV7-7 and J usage is TRBJ2-1, with 7 bases lining up with TRBD1. This CDR3 comprises 14 residues. Per the germline V gene, CDR1 is SSHAT and CDR2 is FNYEAQ (reference sequence). This chain's CDR3 is CASSLGQEYNEQFF. The CDR3 coding sequence is TGTGCTAGCAGCTTAGGACAGGAGTACAATGAGCAGTTCTTC.

A few counts support this clone. J is TRBJ2-3 and V is TRBV10-3; D perhaps matches TRBD2 (6 bases). This CDR3 has 14 amino acids. V shed 5 bases and J shed 2 bases, with 11 bases lying between them. Germline CDR1 reads ENHRY; CDR2 reads SYGVKD. The CDR3 loop reads CAISRGFLTDTQYF. CDR3 sequence (DNA): TGTGCCATCAGTCGGGGGTTCCTCACAGATACGCAGTATTTT.

This clone was picked up a small number of times. The chain recombines TRBV5-1 with TRBJ2-7; TRBD1 is a possible D gene (7 bases). The CDR3 is made up of 15 amino acids. Germline loops: CDR1 SGHRS, CDR2 YFSETQ. Trimming removed 4 bases at V and 2 bases at J, with 16 bases between. The CDR3 is CASSPSAGQPYEQYF. CDR3 coding DNA: TGCGCCAGCAGCCCTTCCGCGGGACAGCCCTACGAGCAGTACTTC.

The rearrangement joins TRBV18 to TRBJ1-1; TRBD1 might be the D (6 bases). Trimming took 0 bases from V and 0 from J, leaving 14 bases between them. This CDR3 has 17 residues. CDR1 is KGHSH, CDR2 LQKENI, per germline. Written as DNA, the CDR3 is TGTGCCAGCTCACCACCGTCCAAGGGACACTTGAACACTGAAGCTTTCTTT. Protein sequence: CASSPPSKGHLNTEAFF.

This clone was observed a handful of times. V is TRBV7-2 and J is TRBJ2-7; 7 bases are a match to TRBD2. From germline, CDR1 is SGHTA and CDR2 FQGNSA. Germline trimming cut 2 bases from V and 2 bases from J; bases unmatched to any gene: 6. This CDR3 is built from 15 residues. The CDR3 region is CASSLRAGEAYEQYF. The CDR3 nucleotides are TGTGCCAGCAGCTTAAGGGCGGGAGAGGCCTACGAGCAGTACTTC.

The chain uses TRBV2 and TRBJ1-6, with D unresolved. Trimming left V 4 bases short and J 7 bases short, with 5 bases between. CDR1 SNHLY and CDR2 FYNNEI come from the germline V gene. This CDR3 has 12 amino acids. In nucleotides, the CDR3 is TGTGCCAGCAGTGTCTTAAATTCACCCCTCCACTTT. Translating it yields CASSVLNSPLHF. The variable domain in full, completed from reference TRBV2 and TRBJ1-6, reads EPEVTQTPSHQVTQMGQEVILRCVPISNHLYFYWYRQILGQKVEFLVSFYNNEISEKSEIFDDQFSVERPDGSNFTLKIRSTKLEDSAMYFCASSVLNSPLHFGNGTRLTVT.

CDR3 amino acids: CASSPRGGFYNEQFF. As DNA, the CDR3 is TGCGCCAGCAGCCCCCGAGGGGGGTTCTACAATGAGCAGTTCTTC. The V gene is TRBV4-1, the J gene TRBJ2-1; D possibly matches TRBD1 or TRBD2 (6 bases each). The CDR3 extends over 15 amino acids. V lost 4 bases to trimming and J lost 3 bases, with 13 bases between them. Germline CDR1 is MGHRA and CDR2 is YSYEKL.

This clone has more than one count but fewer than ten. The rearrangement links TRBV29-1 to TRBJ2-7; 7 bases are a match to TRBD2. J lost 3 bases, V lost 7 bases, and 18 bases had no gene match. CDR3 size: 16 residues. The germline gives CDR1 SQVTM, CDR2 ANQGSEA. CDR3: CSALNGLVLEGYEQYF. The CDR3 DNA sequence: TGCAGCGCCCTGAACGGACTAGTGCTTGAGGGCTACGAGCAGTACTTC.

The rearrangement links TRBV7-2 to TRBJ1-6, with D hard to call. Per the germline V gene, CDR1 is SGHTA and CDR2 is FQGNSA. This CDR3 is built from 15 residues. Trimming shortened V by 5 bases and J by 10 bases, and 18 bases separated the two germline ends. CDR3 amino acids: CASSTGNSKSSPLHF. The CDR3 DNA is TGTGCCAGCAGCACGGGGAACAGTAAGTCCTCACCCCTCCACTTT. Based on the CDR3 plus reference TRBV7-2 and TRBJ1-6, the full variable domain is GAGVSQSPSNKVTEKGKDVELRCDPISGHTALYWYRQSLGQGLEFLIYFQGNSAPDKSGLPSDRFSAERTGGSVSTLTIQRTQQEDSAVYLCASSTGNSKSSPLHFGNGTRLTVT.

The V call is TRBV15, the J call TRBJ2-7, with D unresolved. Trimming took 1 base from V and 0 from J, leaving 10 bases between them. The CDR3 is 15 amino acids. CDR1 LNHNV and CDR2 YYDKDF come from the germline V gene (reference sequence). CDR3 residues: CATSRGNGYSYEQYF. The DNA of the CDR3 is TGTGCCACCAGCAGAGGGAACGGTTACTCCTACGAGCAGTACTTC.

This clone was found a few times. The genes are TRBV9 and TRBJ2-1, with D perhaps TRBD1 (6 bases). Trimming pared 5 bases from V and 7 bases from J, leaving 16 bases between. Per germline, CDR1 SGDLS and CDR2 YYNGEE. The CDR3 spans 14 residues. This CDR3 reads CASSEQGRRNEQFF. The CDR3, as DNA: TGTGCCAGCAGTGAACAGGGACGTCGGAATGAGCAGTTCTTC.

The chain combines TRBV30 with TRBJ1-6; D possibly corresponds to TRBD1 (5 bases). CDR3 length: 14 residues. The germline CDR1 and CDR2 sequences are GTSNPN and SVGIG (reference sequence). Trimming removed 4 bases from V and 3 bases from J, with 10 bases in between. CDR3 DNA: TGTGCCTGGATGCGTGACAGCTATAATTCACCCCTCCACTTT. It specifies CAWMRDSYNSPLHF.

The J gene is TRBJ2-5, the V gene TRBV7-7; a possible D gene is TRBD1 (6 bases). This CDR3 has 12 amino acids. Germline V gene sequence: CDR1 SSHAT, CDR2 FNYEAQ (reference sequence). The CDR3 DNA reads as TGTGCTACACAGGGCCCCGGGGAGACCCAGTACTTC. As protein: CATQGPGETQYF.

The chain couples TRBV27 to TRBJ1-4; D not certain. Looked up from germline, CDR1 is MNHEY and CDR2 is SMNVEV (reference sequence). The CDR3 spans 13 residues. The V end was cut by 6 bases, the J end by 5 bases, with 10 bases between. CDR3 residues: CASRQSGNEKLFF. CDR3 in DNA: TGTGCCAGCAGACAATCCGGGAATGAAAAACTGTTTTTT.

The V gene is TRBV2, the J gene TRBJ1-2, with 8 bases aligning to TRBD1. The CDR3 is 15 amino acids. V dropped 6 bases and J dropped 4; count of bases not matched to a gene: 10. Germline V gives CDR1 SNHLY, CDR2 FYNNEI. The CDR3 DNA reads TGTGCCAGCAGGGAGGACAGGGCAGGGGCCTATGGCTACACCTTC. Amino acid sequence: CASREDRAGAYGYTF.